This entry describes one T cell receptor beta chain. Sequencing was performed with immunoSEQ multiplex PCR; in TCRdb, only in-frame clones are kept and a portion is missing. The sample has 180,000 or so clones, about 85% seen once. This sample was included in a study of blood T cell repertoires in COVID-19. The sequence came from a woman over 75 with acute or convalescent COVID-19. The specimen sequenced was peripheral blood.

The CDR3 loop is CASSSARGAANTGELFF. Here the CDR3 DNA reads TGCGCCAGCAGCTCAGCCCGTGGGGCTGCGAACACCGGGGAGCTGTTTTTT. V is TRBV5-1 and J is TRBJ2-2; D might be TRBD1 (5 bases). The length of the CDR3 is 17 residues. V lost 3 bases, J lost 0 bases, and 15 bases lay in between. Germline-derived CDR1 and CDR2 are SGHRS and YFSETQ.